This T cell receptor (beta chain) was found in a study of shared clonotypes between healthy human individuals. Whole-study context: Those who served as donors were two women and three men between the ages of 18 and 49.

Here immunoSEQ multiplex PCR was the method, and the copy in TCRdb shows in-frame clones only, minus some. Of a few million clones listed, 80% to 95% are singletons. CDR1 and CDR2 from the germline V gene are MDHEN and SYDVKM. Unmatched junction bases numbered 4, after V lost 2 bases and J lost 8 bases. The CDR3 consists of 14 residues. Comment on this clone: The antigen is unknown.

Regarding the study as a whole: Approximately 5% of naive CD4 clonotypes were shared across four donors. Estimated richness was generally greater in naive than memory subsets. The represented genetic and exposure-history diversity was limited by the small number of donors.

The TCR sequence derives from a man between 18 and 35 years old in good health. Some clones in this sample may be carry-over from other donors' samples. The material sequenced was naive CD4+ T cells from PBMCs. This sample's subset: CD45RA+ positively selected. The chain couples TRBV28 to TRBJ2-4; 9 bases map to TRBD2. The CDR3 loop is CASSLIAGGDIQYF. CDR3 bases: TGTGCCAGCAGTTTAATCGCGGGAGGGGACATTCAGTACTTC.